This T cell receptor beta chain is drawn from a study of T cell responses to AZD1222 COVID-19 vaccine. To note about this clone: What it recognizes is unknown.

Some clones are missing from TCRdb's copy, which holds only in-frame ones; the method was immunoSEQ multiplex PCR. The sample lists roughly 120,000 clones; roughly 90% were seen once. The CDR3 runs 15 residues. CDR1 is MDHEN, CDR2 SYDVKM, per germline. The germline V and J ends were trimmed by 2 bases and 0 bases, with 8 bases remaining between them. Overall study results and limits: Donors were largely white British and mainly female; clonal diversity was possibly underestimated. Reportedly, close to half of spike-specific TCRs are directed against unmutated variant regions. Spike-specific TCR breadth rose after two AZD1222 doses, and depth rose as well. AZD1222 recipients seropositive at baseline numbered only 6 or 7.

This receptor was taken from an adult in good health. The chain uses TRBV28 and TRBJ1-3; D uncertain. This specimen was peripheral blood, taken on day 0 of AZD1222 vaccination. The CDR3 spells CASSLKALSGNTIYF. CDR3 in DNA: TGTGCCAGCAGTTTAAAGGCCCTCTCTGGAAACACCATATATTTT.